This TCR beta chain was observed in a study of blood T cell repertoires in COVID-19. Study at large: The analysed material was cDNA or gDNA that came from T cells, B-cell-depleted T cells, or PBMCs.

In the original processing: Reference gene primer amplification in the assay estimated nucleated cell counts. Data came from immunoSEQ multiplex PCR; TCRdb stores just in-frame clones and leaves some out. V and J calls and clone size come straight from that table; D and trimming were deduced from the DNA. The repertoire includes roughly 240,000 clones, more than 70% of them detected once, and roughly 2.3% sits in the top ten. The source is a woman aged 40 to 55 with acute COVID-19. The sample consisted of PBMCs or T cells enriched from blood (not recorded which).

The CDR3 loop reads CASRELAGGASTDTQYF. CDR3 bases: TGTGCCAGCAGGGAACTAGCGGGGGGGGCCAGCACAGATACGCAGTATTTT. The chain is built from TRBV2 and TRBJ2-3; the match to TRBD2 covers 13 bases. The germline gives CDR1 SNHLY, CDR2 FYNNEI. The V segment lost 6 bases and the J segment 0 bases; nucleotides outside the gene matches: 6. This CDR3 contains 17 residues.